Sequencing of this T cell receptor beta chain was carried out in a study of type 1 regulatory T cells. Background on the study: An in vitro protocol generated T-allo10, a Tr1-enriched, alloantigen-specific CD4 T cell product.

With 3 bases removed from V and 7 bases from J, the gap between germline ends came to 7 bases. This CDR3 contains 11 residues. The germline V gene has CDR1 GTSNPN and CDR2 SVGIG (reference sequence). TCRdb reanalysed the reads using MiXCR and keeps one entry per CDR3 protein. Here the sample spans some 6,200 distinct CDR3 sequences, 27% being singletons. T-allo10 cells from the graft donor were described as anergic, host-alloantigen-specific, and alloantigen-specific suppressors. This clonotype was observed many times. What it binds is unknown. Sequencing was done on a sample of cultured T cells, either the whole culture or a sorted T cell fraction (not recorded which). Subset specified: Tr1-enriched cell product generated in vitro against host alloantigens. The sequence was collected from a human donor in good health. The chain is built from TRBV30 and TRBJ2-1, with D unclear. In nucleotides, the CDR3 is TGTGCCTGGAGCGCCCAGAATGAGCAGTTCTTC. It encodes CAWSAQNEQFF.